This record covers a single T cell receptor (beta chain). No antigen is known for it. These data are taken from a study of siplizumab effects on memory and regulatory T cells. Study-wide results and caveats: Proliferating siplizumab-culture Tregs lacked confirmation of suppressive function. Apparently more diverse than memory cells, naive T cells also seemed major alloresponse contributors.

Assaying covered 85,000 to 100,000 TCR templates per sample. TCRdb keeps only in-frame clones here, not all; method: immunoSEQ multiplex PCR. Among some 97,000 clones listed, around 92% were seen once. V shed 4 bases, J shed 2 bases, and the junction held 1 base outside the gene matches. Germline-derived CDR1 and CDR2 are MDHEN and SYDVKM. There are 13 residues in the CDR3. The TCR comes from a human donor in good health. Some clones in this sample may be carry-over from other donors' samples. What was sequenced was CD4+ T cells sorted from blood. J is TRBJ2-7 and V is TRBV28; 8 bases are shared with TRBD1. This CDR3 reads CASSSRGPYEQYF. CDR3 coding DNA: TGTGCCAGCAGTTCCAGGGGGCCCTACGAGCAGTACTTC.